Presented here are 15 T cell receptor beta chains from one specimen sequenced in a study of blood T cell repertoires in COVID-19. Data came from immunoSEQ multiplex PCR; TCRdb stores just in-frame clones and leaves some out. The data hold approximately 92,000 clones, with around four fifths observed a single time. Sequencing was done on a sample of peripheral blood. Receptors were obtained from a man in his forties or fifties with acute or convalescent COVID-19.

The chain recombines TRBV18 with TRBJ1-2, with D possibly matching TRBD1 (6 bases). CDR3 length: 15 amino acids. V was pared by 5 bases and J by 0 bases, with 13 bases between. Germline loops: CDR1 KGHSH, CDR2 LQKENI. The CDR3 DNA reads TGTGCCAGCTCAAACACAGGGTCTACTAACTATGGCTACACCTTC. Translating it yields CASSNTGSTNYGYTF.

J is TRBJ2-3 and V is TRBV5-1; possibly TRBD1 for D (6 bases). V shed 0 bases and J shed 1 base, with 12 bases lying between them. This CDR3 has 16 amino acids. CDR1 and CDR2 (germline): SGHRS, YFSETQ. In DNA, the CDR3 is TGCGCCAGCAGCTTGGATCGGAGACAGGGCACAGATACGCAGTATTTT. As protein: CASSLDRRQGTDTQYF.

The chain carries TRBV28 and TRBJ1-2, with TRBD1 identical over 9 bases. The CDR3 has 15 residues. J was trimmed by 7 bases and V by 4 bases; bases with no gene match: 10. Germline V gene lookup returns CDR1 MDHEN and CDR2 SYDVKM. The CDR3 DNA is TGTGCCAGCAGTTCAGCTTCCGGGACAGGGTCTGGCTACACCTTC. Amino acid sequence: CASSSASGTGSGYTF.

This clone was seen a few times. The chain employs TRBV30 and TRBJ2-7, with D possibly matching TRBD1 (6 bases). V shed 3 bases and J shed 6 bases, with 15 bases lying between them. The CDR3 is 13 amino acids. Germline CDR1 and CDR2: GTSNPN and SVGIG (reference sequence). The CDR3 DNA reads TGTGCCTGGAGGGGCCTCCGAGGGGGCGAGCAGTACTTC. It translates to CAWRGLRGGEQYF.

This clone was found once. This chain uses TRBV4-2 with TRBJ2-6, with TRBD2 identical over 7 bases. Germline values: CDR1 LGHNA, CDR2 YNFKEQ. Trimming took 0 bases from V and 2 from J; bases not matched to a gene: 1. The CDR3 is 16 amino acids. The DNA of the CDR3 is TGTGCCAGCAGCCAAGATGGGGGGGCTGGGGCCAACGTCCTGACTTTC. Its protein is CASSQDGGAGANVLTF.

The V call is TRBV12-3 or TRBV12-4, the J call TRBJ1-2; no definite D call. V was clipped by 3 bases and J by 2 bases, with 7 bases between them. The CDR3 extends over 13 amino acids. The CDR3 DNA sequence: TGTGCCAGCAGTTTTACCCTAAACTATGGCTACACCTTC. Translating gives CASSFTLNYGYTF.

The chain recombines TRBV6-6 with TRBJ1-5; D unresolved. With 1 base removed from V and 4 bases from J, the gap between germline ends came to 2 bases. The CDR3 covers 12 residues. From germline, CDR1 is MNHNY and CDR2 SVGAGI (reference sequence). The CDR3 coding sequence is TGTGCCAGCAGTTACTTAAATCAGCCCCAGCATTTT. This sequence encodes CASSYLNQPQHF.

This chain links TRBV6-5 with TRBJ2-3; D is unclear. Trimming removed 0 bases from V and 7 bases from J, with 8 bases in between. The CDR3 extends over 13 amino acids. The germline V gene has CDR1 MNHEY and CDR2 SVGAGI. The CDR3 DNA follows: TGTGCCAGCAGTTACTCGTTTCATTATACGCAGTATTTT. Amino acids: CASSYSFHYTQYF.

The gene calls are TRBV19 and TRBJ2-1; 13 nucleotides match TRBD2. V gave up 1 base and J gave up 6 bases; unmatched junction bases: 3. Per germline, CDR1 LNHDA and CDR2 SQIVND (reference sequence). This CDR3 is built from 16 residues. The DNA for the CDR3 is TGTGCCAGTAGTATAGGAGGGACTAGCGGGACCAATGAGCAGTTCTTC. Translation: CASSIGGTSGTNEQFF.

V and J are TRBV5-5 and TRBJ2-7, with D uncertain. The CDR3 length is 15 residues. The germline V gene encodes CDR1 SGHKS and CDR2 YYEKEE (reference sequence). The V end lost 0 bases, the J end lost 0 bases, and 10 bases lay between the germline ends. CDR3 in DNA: TGTGCCAGCAGCTTGGGTCTAGATAACTCCTACGAGCAGTACTTC. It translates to CASSLGLDNSYEQYF.

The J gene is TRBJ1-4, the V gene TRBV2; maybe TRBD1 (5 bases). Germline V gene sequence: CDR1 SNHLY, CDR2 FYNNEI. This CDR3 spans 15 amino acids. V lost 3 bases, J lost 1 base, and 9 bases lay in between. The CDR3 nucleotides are TGTGCCAGCAGTGACAGGGATGAAACTAATGAAAAACTGTTTTTT. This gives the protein CASSDRDETNEKLFF.

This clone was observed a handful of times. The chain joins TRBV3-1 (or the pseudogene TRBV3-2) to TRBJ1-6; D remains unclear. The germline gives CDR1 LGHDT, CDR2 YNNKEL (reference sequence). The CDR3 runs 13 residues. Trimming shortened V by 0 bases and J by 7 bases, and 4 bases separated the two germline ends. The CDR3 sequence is CASSQDPNSPLHF. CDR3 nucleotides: TGTGCCAGCAGCCAAGATCCGAATTCACCCCTCCACTTT.

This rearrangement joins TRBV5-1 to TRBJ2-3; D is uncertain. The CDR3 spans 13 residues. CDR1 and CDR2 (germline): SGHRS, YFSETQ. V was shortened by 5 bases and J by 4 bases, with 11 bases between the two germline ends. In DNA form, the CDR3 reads TGCGCCAGCAGAAGCTCCCTGTCAGATACGCAGTATTTT. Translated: CASRSSLSDTQYF.

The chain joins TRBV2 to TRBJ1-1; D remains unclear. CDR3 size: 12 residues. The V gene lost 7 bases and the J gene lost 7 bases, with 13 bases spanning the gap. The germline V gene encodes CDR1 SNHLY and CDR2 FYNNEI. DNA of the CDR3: TGTGCCAGCACCGAAAGGGAGCGTGAAGCTTTCTTT. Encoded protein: CASTEREREAFF.

For the CDR3, the DNA is TGTGCCTCCACCCCCGGACTAGCGGGGGGCGCGAACACCGGGGAGCTGTTTTTT. Its translation: CASTPGLAGGANTGELFF. V is TRBV30 and J is TRBJ2-2; 14 bases align to TRBD2. CDR1 GTSNPN and CDR2 SVGIG come from the germline V gene (reference sequence). The V segment lost 7 bases and the J segment 0 bases; nucleotides outside the gene matches: 10. The CDR3 consists of 18 residues.